What follows are 27 T cell receptor beta chains derived from one specimen sequenced in a study of lymphopenia after photon versus proton radiotherapy. Here immunoSEQ multiplex PCR was the method, and the copy in TCRdb shows in-frame clones only, minus some. The sample holds about 65,000 clones; about 87% are singletons and the top ten take 10% to 12%. The sample was peripheral blood, taken from a patient treated with proton-based radiotherapy. These TCRs come from an elderly man with esophageal cancer.

The chain is built from TRBV29-1 and TRBJ2-1; weak D call: TRBD2 (6 bases). Germline V gene lookup returns CDR1 SQVTM and CDR2 ANQGSEA. Trimming removed 4 bases at V and 7 bases at J, with 17 bases between. The CDR3 is 14 amino acids. CDR3 DNA: TGCAGCGTTGGGGGGAGGCTGGATTTGAATGAGCAGTTCTTC. Translated: CSVGGRLDLNEQFF.

The chain couples TRBV7-9 to TRBJ2-3; 7 bases are shared with TRBD2. From germline, CDR1 is SEHNR and CDR2 FQNEAQ (reference sequence). The V and J ends lost 5 bases and 2 bases, in that order; junction bases with no gene match: 10. The CDR3 is 16 residues long. The CDR3 DNA reads as TGTGCCAGCAGCACCCAAGCGGGGACCCACACAGATACGCAGTATTTT. Residues: CASSTQAGTHTDTQYF.

This clone was picked up a small number of times. The chain is built from TRBV11-2 and TRBJ1-5; D unresolved. V was cut by 3 bases and J by 2 bases, with 2 bases left in between. CDR1 is SGHAT, CDR2 FQNNGV, per germline. The CDR3 runs to 12 residues. In nucleotides, the CDR3 is TGTGCCAGCAGCTTCGGCAATCAGCCCCAGCATTTT. Its protein is CASSFGNQPQHF.

For the CDR3, the DNA is TGTGCCAGCAGTGCTATAGCGGGGGTGGGAAATGAGCAGTTCTTC. Its translation is CASSAIAGVGNEQFF. V is TRBV2 and J is TRBJ2-1; 9 bases fit TRBD2. With V trimmed by 4 bases and J by 7 bases, 8 bases remained unmatched. The CDR3 spans 15 residues. Germline V gene lookup returns CDR1 SNHLY and CDR2 FYNNEI.

The chain carries TRBV5-1 and TRBJ2-3, with a possible D match to TRBD2 (7 bases). V was shortened by 4 bases and J by 0 bases, with 21 bases between the two germline ends. The germline gives CDR1 SGHRS, CDR2 YFSETQ. This CDR3 region has 18 residues. The CDR3 spells CASSPGVSGTVSTDTQYF. DNA of the CDR3: TGCGCCAGCAGCCCAGGGGTGAGCGGGACTGTTAGCACAGATACGCAGTATTTT.

The V call is TRBV18, the J call TRBJ2-1; 7 bases match TRBD1. There are 15 residues in the CDR3. Germline CDR1 is KGHSH and CDR2 is LQKENI. J lost 8 bases, V lost 6 bases, and 13 bases had no gene match. The CDR3, as DNA: TGTGCCAGCTCTAACTCGGCCGGGACAGTCCATGAGCAGTTCTTC. Protein product: CASSNSAGTVHEQFF.

The chain carries TRBV6-1 and TRBJ2-7; D unresolved. CDR3 length: 12 amino acids. Germline V gene sequence: CDR1 MNHNS, CDR2 SASEGT. Trimming pared 7 bases from V and 1 base from J, leaving 8 bases between. The CDR3 here is CASKFGSYEQYF. In DNA, the CDR3 is TGTGCCAGCAAATTTGGGTCCTACGAGCAGTACTTC.

The chain links TRBV7-2 to TRBJ2-5; a possible D gene is TRBD2 (5 bases). The closer fit of TRBJ2-7 to the DNA end suggests the J call may be wrong. The CDR3 totals 11 residues. Germline-derived CDR1 and CDR2 are SGHTA and FQGNSA. CDR3 DNA sequence: TGTGCCAGCAGGCGGGCCTACGAGCAGTACTTC. Encoded protein: CASRRAYEQYF.

The chain couples TRBV11-3 to TRBJ2-3; the match to TRBD1 covers 9 bases. Germline assignment: CDR1 SGHNT and CDR2 YENEEA. After removal of 1 base from V and 2 bases from J, the junction contained 1 base not matched to a gene. This CDR3 has 15 residues. CDR3 in DNA: TGTGCCAGCAGCTTAGGGGACAGGGACACAGATACGCAGTATTTT. This gives the protein CASSLGDRDTDTQYF.

This clone was recorded only once. The chain has TRBV11-1 and TRBJ2-3; 13 bases agree with TRBD2. The germline CDR1 and CDR2 sequences are SGHAT and FQDESV (reference sequence). The CDR3 consists of 16 residues. V dropped 4 bases and J dropped 7; count of bases not matched to a gene: 8. The CDR3 is CASSSPTSGGKNTQYF. In DNA, the CDR3 is TGTGCCAGCAGCTCCCCGACTAGCGGGGGGAAAAATACGCAGTATTTT. The variable domain in full, with the rest retrieved from reference TRBV11-1 and TRBJ2-3, is EAEVAQSPRYKITEKSQAVAFWCDPISGHATLYWYRQILGQGPELLVQFQDESVVDDSQLPKDRFSAERLKGVDSTLKIQPAELGDSAMYLCASSSPTSGGKNTQYFGPGTRLTVL.

The gene calls are TRBV19 and TRBJ2-3; D is possibly TRBD2 (5 bases). V lost 2 bases and J 1 base, leaving 10 bases between the germline ends. This CDR3 has 15 amino acids. Germline CDR1 is LNHDA and CDR2 is SQIVND (reference sequence). The CDR3 coding sequence is TGTGCCAGTAGTATAAGGGAGAAAGGCACAGATACGCAGTATTTT. Protein: CASSIREKGTDTQYF.

This clone was observed a single time. The V and J genes are TRBV29-1 and TRBJ1-1, with TRBD1 matching 7 bases. CDR1 is SQVTM and CDR2 is ANQGSEA in the germline V gene. After removal of 3 bases from V and 1 base from J, the junction contained 5 bases not matched to a gene. The CDR3 consists of 14 residues. The CDR3 nucleotides read TGCAGCGTTGATAGACAGGGCCGGAACACTGAAGCTTTCTTT. Its protein product is CSVDRQGRNTEAFF.

This chain connects TRBV9 to TRBJ2-7, with D perhaps assigned TRBD1 or TRBD2 (5 bases each). The ends were cut back, 4 bases at V and 7 bases at J, with 21 bases in the middle. Germline assignment: CDR1 SGDLS and CDR2 YYNGEE. The length of the CDR3 is 15 residues. The DNA for the CDR3 is TGTGCCAGCAGCCCCCGCCCGGGGCCCGAGGGAGAGCAGTACTTC. This sequence encodes CASSPRPGPEGEQYF.

Note on this clone: A junction boundary mismatches the germline segment, possibly from a read error. The rearrangement uses TRBV5-1 and TRBJ2-1; 7 nucleotides match TRBD2. The length of the CDR3 is 11 residues. Germline V gives CDR1 SGHRS, CDR2 YFSETQ. In DNA, the CDR3 is TGCGCCAGCAGCTTTTCGGGGGGTTGGCTCTTC. Its protein product is CASSFSGGWLF.

The J gene is TRBJ1-1, the V gene TRBV11-2; D ambiguous. There are 14 residues in the CDR3. The V gene's germline CDR1 is SGHAT and CDR2 FQNNGV. V was shortened by 3 bases and J by 1 base, with 9 bases between the two germline ends. The CDR3 region is CASSFGRGNTEAFF. In DNA form, the CDR3 reads TGTGCCAGCAGCTTTGGTCGAGGGAACACTGAAGCTTTCTTT.

This chain uses TRBV4-2 with TRBJ2-7; 8 nucleotides align to TRBD1. The germline V gene encodes CDR1 LGHNA and CDR2 YNFKEQ. The J segment lost 0 bases and the V segment lost 5 bases, leaving 6 bases of the junction unmatched. This CDR3 region has 15 residues. The CDR3 here is CASSLAGGLSYEQYF. DNA for the CDR3: TGTGCCAGCAGCTTGGCAGGGGGCCTCTCCTACGAGCAGTACTTC.

V is TRBV9 and J is TRBJ1-1, with D unclear. V lost 3 bases to trimming and J lost 1 base, with 13 bases between them. The CDR3 consists of 15 residues. CDR1 is SGDLS, CDR2 YYNGEE, per germline. This CDR3 reads CASSARTASNTEAFF. In DNA form, the CDR3 reads TGTGCCAGCAGCGCGCGAACAGCCTCGAACACTGAAGCTTTCTTT.

The rearrangement joins TRBV25-1 to TRBJ1-5, with D unclear. Trimming removed 6 bases at V and 9 bases at J, with 12 bases between. The CDR3 sequence is 12 residues long. Germline lookup yields CDR1 MGHDK and CDR2 SYGVNS. Here the CDR3 reads CASSDGSGPQHF. CDR3 sequence (DNA): TGTGCCAGCAGCGATGGGTCCGGGCCCCAGCATTTT.

The V gene is TRBV7-2, the J gene TRBJ1-3, with a tentative D call TRBD1 (5 bases). Germline V gene lookup returns CDR1 SGHTA and CDR2 FQGNSA. The CDR3 contains 14 residues. Trimming removed 2 bases at V and 9 bases at J, with 14 bases between. The CDR3 sequence: CASSLPGRVGTIYF. The CDR3 bases are TGTGCCAGCAGCTTACCGGGCAGGGTGGGCACCATATATTTT.

This chain links TRBV27 with TRBJ1-2, with 8 nucleotides matching TRBD1. This CDR3 comprises 15 residues. The ends lost 5 bases at V and 2 bases at J; junction bases unmatched: 7. The germline gives CDR1 MNHEY, CDR2 SMNVEV (reference sequence). CDR3 residues: CASSQSRTGNYGYTF. In nucleotides, the CDR3 is TGTGCCAGCAGTCAGAGCCGGACAGGGAACTATGGCTACACCTTC.

The gene calls are TRBV10-1 and TRBJ1-5; TRBD1 is a possible D gene (5 bases). CDR1 and CDR2 from the germline V gene are WNHNN and SYGVQD (reference sequence). The CDR3 consists of 12 residues. The ends were cut back, 3 bases at V and 6 bases at J, with 6 bases in the middle. The CDR3 DNA is TGCGCCAGCAGTGATCAGGGTCAGCCCCAGCATTTT. Protein sequence: CASSDQGQPQHF.

The V call is TRBV7-9, the J call TRBJ1-2; D is perhaps TRBD1 (6 bases). The CDR3 contains 16 residues. V was trimmed by 2 bases and J by 2 bases, leaving 15 bases between them. CDR1 and CDR2 from the germline V gene are SEHNR and FQNEAQ (reference sequence). The CDR3 is CASSLSGAGANYGYTF. DNA of the CDR3: TGTGCCAGCAGCTTATCTGGCGCAGGGGCGAACTATGGCTACACCTTC.

The sample holds a few counts of this clone. The CDR3: CAWDDRVGTEAFF. CDR3 DNA: TGTGCCTGGGATGACAGGGTAGGAACTGAAGCTTTCTTT. The V call is TRBV30, the J call TRBJ1-1, with 7 bases lining up with TRBD1. V lost 5 bases, J lost 5 bases, and 8 bases stayed unmatched. The CDR3 is 13 amino acids. CDR1 is GTSNPN and CDR2 is SVGIG in the germline V gene (reference sequence). The complete variable domain, with remaining parts taken from reference TRBV30 and TRBJ1-1, reads SQTIHQWPATLVQPVGSPLSLECTVEGTSNPNLYWYRQAAGRGLQLLFYSVGIGQISSEVPQNLSASRPQDRQFILSSKKLLLSDSGFYLCAWDDRVGTEAFFGQGTRLTVV.

The J gene is TRBJ2-7, the V gene TRBV30; D remains ambiguous. Germline V CDR1 and CDR2: GTSNPN, SVGIG (reference sequence). This CDR3 spans 11 amino acids. V was clipped by 2 bases and J by 2 bases, with 4 bases between them. The DNA for the CDR3 is TGTGCCTGGAGTTTGACCTACGAGCAGTACTTC. Its translation: CAWSLTYEQYF.

This clone was detected a few times. V and J are TRBV11-2 and TRBJ1-2; perhaps TRBD1 as D (5 bases). The germline V and J ends were trimmed by 4 bases and 4 bases, with 13 bases remaining between them. The length of the CDR3 is 14 residues. The germline CDR1 and CDR2 sequences are SGHAT and FQNNGV. The CDR3 DNA sequence: TGTGCCAGCAGCTCAACAGGCGCACCCTATGGCTACACCTTC. Its translation is CASSSTGAPYGYTF.

The chain recombines TRBV12-5 with TRBJ2-1; TRBD1 agrees at 11 bases. Germline CDR1 is LGHNT and CDR2 is FRNRAP. Trimming at V came to 5 bases and at J to 0 bases, leaving 15 bases not matched to a gene. The CDR3 totals 20 residues. Here the CDR3 DNA reads TGTGCTAGTGGTGCCTCAGGACAGGGGGCGGCCAAACGCTCCTACAATGAGCAGTTCTTC. Protein product: CASGASGQGAAKRSYNEQFF. Filled out from reference TRBV12-5 and TRBJ2-1, the complete variable domain reads DARVTQTPRHKVTEMGQEVTMRCQPILGHNTVFWYRQTMMQGLELLAYFRNRAPLDDSGMPKDRFSAEMPDATLATLKIQPSEPRDSAVYFCASGASGQGAAKRSYNEQFFGPGTRLTVL.

In DNA, the CDR3 is TGCGCCAGCAGTGAATGGCAGGGGGCCTCCGAGCAGTACTTC. This sequence encodes CASSEWQGASEQYF. The V call is TRBV10-2, the J call TRBJ2-7; TRBD1 agrees at 8 bases. Germline V gives CDR1 WSHSY, CDR2 SAAADI. This CDR3 contains 14 residues. The ends lost 3 bases at V and 6 bases at J; junction bases unmatched: 7.